Below, 10 T cell receptor beta chains from the same sample are listed, as sequenced in a study of T cells after yellow fever vaccination. TCRdb used MiXCR to reprocess the 5' RACE reads, holding one entry per CDR3 protein. The sample has 500,000 to 650,000 distinct CDR3 sequences, roughly a sixth seen once. This specimen consisted of PBMCs, obtained roughly 5 days after the first yellow fever vaccination. These receptors were taken from a man aged 18 to 29 who received the YFV17D yellow fever vaccine.

There are a few counts of this clonotype. The chain recombines TRBV6-6 with TRBJ2-5, with D possibly being TRBD2 (5 bases). Trimming removed 8 bases at V and 5 bases at J, with 9 bases between. The germline gives CDR1 MNHNY, CDR2 SVGAGI (reference sequence). The CDR3 contains 11 residues. In nucleotides, the CDR3 is TGTGCCAGCGGGCGGGCGGAGACCCAGTACTTC. As protein: CASGRAETQYF.

The chain carries TRBV6-2 or TRBV6-3 and TRBJ1-6; D ambiguous. Germline V gene sequence: CDR1 MNHEY, CDR2 SVGEGT. The germline V and J ends were trimmed by 6 bases and 6 bases, with 9 bases remaining between them. The CDR3 is 13 residues long. The CDR3 is CASRQQPNSPLHF. The CDR3 DNA reads as TGTGCCAGCAGACAGCAACCTAATTCACCCCTCCACTTT.

This clonotype was observed a few times. This rearrangement joins TRBV5-1 to TRBJ1-1; D possibly corresponds to TRBD1 (6 bases). The germline V gene encodes CDR1 SGHRS and CDR2 YFSETQ. CDR3 size: 15 residues. V shed 4 bases and J shed 3 bases, with 16 bases lying between them. The CDR3: CASSLGHALHTEAFF. For the CDR3, the DNA is TGCGCCAGCAGCCTGGGACACGCACTACACACTGAAGCTTTCTTT.

J is TRBJ2-1 and V is TRBV27; D not certain. Trimming took off 2 bases at V and 6 bases at J, with 8 bases between the two ends. The CDR3 contains 13 residues. The V gene's germline CDR1 is MNHEY and CDR2 SMNVEV (reference sequence). The CDR3 reads CASSLLRLNEQFF. The CDR3 nucleotides are TGTGCCAGCAGTTTACTTAGGCTCAATGAGCAGTTCTTC.

This chain links TRBV6-1 with TRBJ1-1, with TRBD1 matching over 8 bases. The CDR3 sequence is 15 residues long. In germline, CDR1 is MNHNS, CDR2 SASEGT. V lost 4 bases, J lost 0 bases, and 4 bases stayed unmatched. Here the CDR3 reads CASSALTGVNTEAFF. CDR3 bases: TGTGCCAGCAGTGCCTTGACAGGGGTGAACACTGAAGCTTTCTTT.

This clonotype came up a few times. This chain links TRBV20-1 with TRBJ1-5, with TRBD1 identical over 8 bases. Germline V lookup: CDR1 DFQATT, CDR2 SNEGSKA (reference sequence). Germline trimming cut 5 bases from V and 7 bases from J; bases unmatched to any gene: 7. This CDR3 is built from 13 residues. The CDR3 reads CSALAGGSQPQHF. The CDR3 bases are TGCAGTGCTTTAGCAGGGGGCAGCCAGCCCCAGCATTTT.

This clonotype was seen a few times. The V call is TRBV25-1, the J call TRBJ1-1, with 7 bases aligning to TRBD1. V lost 5 bases and J lost 8; bases outside the gene matches: 11. This CDR3 is built from 14 residues. Germline assignment: CDR1 MGHDK and CDR2 SYGVNS. CDR3 region: CASSRQGGDSEAFF. CDR3 DNA: TGTGCCAGCAGTCGGCAGGGGGGGGACTCAGAAGCTTTCTTT.

V usage is TRBV7-9 and J usage is TRBJ1-1; D remains unclear. Germline CDR1 reads SEHNR; CDR2 reads FQNEAQ (reference sequence). V lost 1 base to trimming and J lost 6 bases, with 12 bases between them. This CDR3 contains 14 residues. The CDR3 sequence is CASSLDLPAAEAFF. The CDR3 bases are TGTGCCAGCAGCTTAGACCTACCGGCCGCTGAAGCTTTCTTT.

For this clonotype: Its ends do not fully match the called genes, so a read error is possible. This chain connects TRBV25-1 to TRBJ2-5; D gene ambiguous. This CDR3 is built from 11 residues. Per germline, CDR1 MGHDK and CDR2 SYGVNS. This chain's CDR3 is CASGDQETQYF. CDR3 in DNA: TGTGCCAGCGGTGATCAAGAGACCCAGTACTTC.

The V gene is TRBV21-1, the J gene TRBJ1-2; TRBD1 is the table's D call and was not checked against the DNA. TRBV21-1 is recorded as a pseudogene. This CDR3 contains 16 residues. CDR3 sequence reads: CASSSFQGINQRGYTF. CDR3 DNA sequence: TGTGCCAGCAGCAGTTTCCAGGGGATCAATCAACGTGGCTACACCTTC.